Shown below are 2 T cell receptor beta chains from a single sample sequenced in a study of cytomegalovirus exposure and HLA in healthy donors. Libraries were prepared by immunoSEQ multiplex PCR; TCRdb keeps only in-frame clonotypes and omits some of them. Among 110,000 or so clones listed, around 88% were seen once. Sequencing was performed on PBMCs. These TCRs come from a man aged 18 to 29 in good health and CMV-seronegative.

The chain employs TRBV9 and TRBJ2-2; 8 bases are a match to TRBD2. CDR1 and CDR2 from the germline V gene are SGDLS and YYNGEE. This CDR3 has 15 amino acids. Losses at the gene ends were 2 bases for V and 9 bases for J; bases not matched to a gene: 9. In DNA, the CDR3 is TGTGCCAGCAGCGTTAACCGGGGGGGCGTTAGGGAGCTGTTTTTT. As protein: CASSVNRGGVRELFF.

V is TRBV5-1 and J is TRBJ2-3, with unresolved D. Trimming took 0 bases from V and 2 from J, leaving 4 bases between them. From germline, CDR1 is SGHRS and CDR2 YFSETQ. The CDR3 runs to 13 residues. The CDR3 here is CASSLAVTDTQYF. The CDR3 nucleotides are TGCGCCAGCAGCTTGGCCGTCACAGATACGCAGTATTTT.